The present T cell receptor beta chain was sequenced within a study of spatial heterogeneity in lung cancer. Study outcomes and limitations: Tumor mutation counts were tracked by expanded intratumoral alpha and beta TCR counts.

TCRdb fed the 5' RACE reads into MiXCR, producing one record per CDR3 protein. In the table there are about 690 distinct CDR3 sequences, over 9.5% of which are singletons. This clonotype is classed as large. Its antigen is unidentified. Per the germline V gene, CDR1 is LNHDA and CDR2 is SQIVND (reference sequence). The CDR3 is 15 amino acids. V lost 4 bases and J lost 3, with 13 bases in between. Time point in this sample: sample taken at primary tumor resection. The gene calls are TRBV19 and TRBJ1-5; D remains unclear. This clonotype originated in a male donor with early-stage non-small cell lung cancer. Sequenced material: lung tumor tissue, taken at surgery. CDR3 nucleotides: TGTGCCAGTAGTAATGGGGATCCCCACAATCAGCCCCAGCATTTT. Amino acids: CASSNGDPHNQPQHF.